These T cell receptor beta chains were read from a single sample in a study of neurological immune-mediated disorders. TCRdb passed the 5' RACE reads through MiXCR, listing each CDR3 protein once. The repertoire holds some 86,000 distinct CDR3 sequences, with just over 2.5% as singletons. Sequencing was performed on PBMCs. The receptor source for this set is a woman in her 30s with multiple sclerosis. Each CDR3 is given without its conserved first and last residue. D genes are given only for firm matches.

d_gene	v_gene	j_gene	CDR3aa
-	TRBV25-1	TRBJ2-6	ASSQLYSGANVLT
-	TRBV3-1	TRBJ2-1	ASSPLGSSYNEQF
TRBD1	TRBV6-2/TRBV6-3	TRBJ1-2	ASSYIERTGQGYT
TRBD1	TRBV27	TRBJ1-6	ASSPRVPGQGGIH
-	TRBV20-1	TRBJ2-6	SARVQGTMGAGANVLT
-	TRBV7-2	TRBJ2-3	ASSLMTTYTDTQY
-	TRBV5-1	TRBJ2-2	ASSSDTNTGELF
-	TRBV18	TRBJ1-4	ASSPKDQWKLF
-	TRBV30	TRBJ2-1	AWSTGLDRF
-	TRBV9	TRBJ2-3	ASSFNGRPSSTDTQY
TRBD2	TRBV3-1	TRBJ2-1	ASSTRTSGPYNEQF
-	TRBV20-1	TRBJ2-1	SARAIEPYNEQF
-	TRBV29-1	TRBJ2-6	SVVLSGANVLT
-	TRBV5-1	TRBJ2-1	ASRPSWGSYNEQF
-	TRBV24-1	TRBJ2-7	ATSDSTGPHYEQY
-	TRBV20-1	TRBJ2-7	SAWLGRSYEQY
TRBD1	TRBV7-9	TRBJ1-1	ASSYPTGAPDTEAF
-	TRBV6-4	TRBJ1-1	ASRTTENTEAF
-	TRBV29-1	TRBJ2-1	SVPWANEQF
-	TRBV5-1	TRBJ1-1	ASSPPPQGESTEAF
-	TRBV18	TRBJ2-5	ASSPGSWSETQY
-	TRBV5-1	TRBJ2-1	ASDTGHRVHNEQF
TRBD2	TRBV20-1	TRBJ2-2	SARDREGVNTGELF
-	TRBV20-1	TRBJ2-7	SARAQNQRAVYEQY
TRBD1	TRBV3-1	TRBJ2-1	ASSRRQGATGDEQF
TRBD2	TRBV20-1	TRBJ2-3	SARISLAARADTQY
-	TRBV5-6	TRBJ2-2	ASSFFIARELF
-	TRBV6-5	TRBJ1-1	ASSYQDGLEAF
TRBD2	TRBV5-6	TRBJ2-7	ASSLHLAGSYEQY
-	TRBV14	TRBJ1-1	ASSQEILSNTEAF
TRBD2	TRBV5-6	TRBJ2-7	ASSHSGGYEQY
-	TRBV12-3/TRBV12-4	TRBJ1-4	ASSGGEGEKLF
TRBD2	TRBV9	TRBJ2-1	ASSYSLGSGIYNEQF
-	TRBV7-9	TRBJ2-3	ASSAYGRSTDTQY
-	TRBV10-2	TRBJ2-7	ATRYAVGSYEQY
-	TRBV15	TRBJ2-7	ATARDGSYEQY
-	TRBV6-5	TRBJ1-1	ATGTGLGNTEAF
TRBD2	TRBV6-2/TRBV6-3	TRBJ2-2	VSSPFGRENGGELF
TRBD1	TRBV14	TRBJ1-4	ASSQTGGQKKLF
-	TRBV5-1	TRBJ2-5	ASSLAGLYQETQY
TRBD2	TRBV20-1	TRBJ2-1	SARTSGRAGFYEQF
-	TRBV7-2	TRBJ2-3	ASSFRGAQTQY
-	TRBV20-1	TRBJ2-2	SGRGDLNTGELF
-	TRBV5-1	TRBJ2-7	ASRYTTANYEQY
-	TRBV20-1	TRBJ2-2	SARVNSGELF
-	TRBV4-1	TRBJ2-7	ASSPRSGVSQEQY
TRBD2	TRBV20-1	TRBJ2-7	SARDPDGLAGVYEQY
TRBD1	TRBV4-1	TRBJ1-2	ASSQGGTGIFAGYT
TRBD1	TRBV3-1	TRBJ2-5	ASRQTGVETQY
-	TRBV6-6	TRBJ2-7	ASIPVASGFSKQY
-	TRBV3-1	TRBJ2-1	ASSRGLLGGGEQF
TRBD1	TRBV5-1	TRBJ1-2	ASSVDRVDYGYT
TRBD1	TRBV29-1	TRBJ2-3	SVKRGLGTDTQY